This T cell receptor (beta chain) was recorded in a study of neurological immune-mediated disorders (dated by TCRdb to about 2019). A note on the overall study: Among the 35 or so multiple sclerosis patients, relapsing-remitting MS was present in 31 and secondary progressive MS was present in 3. The cohort included about 66 subjects: some 14 with HAM/TSP, some 35 with multiple sclerosis, and 20 healthy controls. Alongside PBMC samples, the set of 106 TCR-beta libraries contained longitudinal samples, technical triplicates, and paired CD4+ and CD8+ T-cell subsets that had been sorted. Using UMI-based sequencing, the study compared peripheral blood TCR-beta repertoires from patients with HTLV-I-associated myelopathy (HAM/TSP), patients with multiple sclerosis, and healthy controls. General study outcomes and caveats: TCR clonal expansion was highest in HAM/TSP patients and lowest in MS patients, with MS patients falling below even healthy controls. No association of the MS cluster with clinical or MRI features was observed, and the need for larger cohorts was stated by the authors. In a phylogenetic analysis, the repertoires of 18 out of 34 MS patients fell into a single cluster of related CDR3 sequences, pointing to a possible signature at the repertoire level. No identical CDR3 amino acid sequences were shared among expanded clones across subjects, suggesting private TCR-beta repertoires in all groups.

cDNA synthesis used template-switch 5'RACE with a primer carrying a 10-nucleotide random unique molecular identifier tagging each TCR transcript. Over 180 million TCR-beta sequences, covering 15-18 subjects, were produced in each sequencing run. The RNeasy kit was used to extract total RNA. The KAPA Real-time Library Amplification kit was used to amplify TCR-beta VDJ regions with primers for the TCR constant region and the 5'RACE anchor. Sample indexes and Illumina adaptors were added in a first PCR, after which library yield was increased in a second PCR. After Ampure bead purification, the roughly 650 bp TCR product was size-selected on a 2% E-gel SizeSelection system. Before pooling, library quality was assessed on a Bioanalyzer, concentration was determined with Qubit, and library quantification was performed with the Kapa Library Quantification kit. Paired-end 2 x 150 bp sequencing of the libraries was performed on an Illumina HiSeq 2500. To increase sequence diversity, roughly 24-31% phiX was spiked into each library pool. On the study's bioinformatics: Quality-filtered reads were processed with the UMI-based MiGEC pipeline, and over 90% of raw TCR sequences were removed by the MiGEC pipeline during error correction. VDJ genes were aligned to IMGT germline references, and clonotypes were defined by unique CDR3 amino acid sequence plus V-J genes. Clonal expansion, Shannon diversity and CDR3 relatedness (CalcPairwiseDistances, ClusterSamples) were evaluated with VDJtools, and phylogenetic trees were built with CLCbio workbench. Clones with at least 8 unique UMIs were defined as expanded, with this threshold being based on coefficient-of-variation modelling across technical triplicates. The raw public reads went through TCRdb reprocessing: fastp at Q25, MiXCR clone calling, in-frame beta chains kept. Rows are combined by CDR3 protein, so each entry shows the most common genes and DNA. TCRdb, rather than the study authors, made the V and J calls. For this sample the table gives tens of thousands of distinct CDR3 sequences, of which around 4.2% were detected only once. The ten largest clones represent approximately 2.8% of the sample.

Libraries from unsorted PBMCs were made from 2 million PBMCs kept in RNAlater at -80 degrees C until RNA extraction. Multiple sclerosis patients were enrolled in a US clinical protocol under which disease progression was evaluated by magnetic resonance imaging. Peripheral blood underwent Ficoll-Hypaque density gradient centrifugation to isolate PBMCs, which were then cryopreserved in liquid nitrogen. The CDR3 has 13 amino acids, counting the end cysteine and phenylalanine. The sequence is cut down to CDR3 DNA, 39 bases in frame from base 1. The germline ends are 7 bases apart after V is trimmed by 0 bases and J by 6 bases. In the germline V gene, CDR1 corresponds to SGDLS and CDR2 to YYNGEE. This clonotype was recorded at least ten times. It lacks a known antigen. No clone much larger than this one lies a single base away; base qualities are absent.

Rearrangement joined TRBV9 to TRBJ2-1; no D gene can be assigned with confidence. The sample consisted of PBMCs. The sequence came from a man aged 45 to 65 with multiple sclerosis. The base sequence is TGTGCCAGCAGCGTAGTACGACCCAATGAGCAGTTCTTC. Protein translation: CASSVVRPNEQFF.